These T cell receptor beta chains were read from a single sample in a study of breast tumors, draining lymph nodes, adjacent tissues. Each CDR3 protein is one row after TCRdb ran MiXCR on the multiplex PCR reads. The sample carries approximately 140,000 distinct CDR3 sequences, about 30% recorded once. Sequencing was carried out using axillary lymph node tissue. The source of these receptors is a female donor with breast cancer. Some clones in this sample may be carry-over from other donors' samples. The CDR3 runs from the conserved cysteine through the conserved F or W. A D gene is named only where the DNA matches it firmly. Size tells how often a clone was seen (once, few, many) or the class of an expanded clone, and some rows leave it out.

j_call clone_size v_call d_call cdr3_nt cdr3_aa
TRBJ2-5 many TRBV7-3 TRBD1 TGTGCCAGCAGCTTAGAGGGGGCGCGGCAAGAGACCCAGTACTTC CASSLEGARQETQYF
TRBJ2-5 . TRBV2 TRBD2 TGTGCCAGCAGGGCCCGAGGGATCGCGGGGGGAGAGACCCAGGACTTC CASRARGIAGGETQDF
TRBJ1-4 many TRBV28 TRBD1 TGTGCCAGCAGTTTCTTCTCCGGGACAGCGGGAAATGAAAAACTGTTTTTT CASSFFSGTAGNEKLFF
TRBJ2-5 few TRBV30 . TGTGCCTGGAGTGTACCGGGGCTCCAAGAGACCCAGTACTTC CAWSVPGLQETQYF
TRBJ1-1 . TRBV19 . TGTGCCAGTCAATCATTTACCATGAACACTGAAGCTTTCTTT CASQSFTMNTEAFF
TRBJ1-4 many TRBV20-1 TRBD1 TGCAGTGCTAGAGTCATGGGACAGGGGGCGGAAAAACTGTTTTTT CSARVMGQGAEKLFF
TRBJ2-2 few TRBV6-5 . TGTGCCAACAGAATGGGCGACTTTAACACCGGGGAGCTGTTTTTT CANRMGDFNTGELFF
TRBJ2-2 many TRBV10-2 . TGCGCCAGCTCCCGGACAACGAACACCGGGGAGCTGTTTTTT CASSRTTNTGELFF
TRBJ1-3 . TRBV6-5 . TGTGCCAGCAGAAGGGGATCTGGAGACACCATACATTTT CASRRGSGDTIHF
TRBJ2-7 . TRBV5-1 TRBD1 TGCGCCAGCAGCTTGTACAGGGGTCGACCCAACTACGAGCAGTACTTC CASSLYRGRPNYEQYF
TRBJ2-5 many TRBV7-8 . TGTGCCAGCAGCTTAGGTGGTGGGTTAATTGGCGAGACCCAGTACTTC CASSLGGGLIGETQYF
TRBJ2-3 many TRBV2 . TGTGCCACCAAGGGGTATGTGAGCGCAGATACGCAGTATTTT CATKGYVSADTQYF
TRBJ2-2 many TRBV29-1 . TGCAGCGTTGACAAGACCGGGGAGCTGTTTTTT CSVDKTGELFF
TRBJ2-5 . TRBV5-1 TRBD1 TGCGCCAGCAGCTTGGAGGGGGCGGAGACCGGGGAGACCCAGTACTTC CASSLEGAETGETQYF
TRBJ2-1 many TRBV3-1 . TGTGCCAGCAGCCAAGATGTATCCAATGAGCAGTTCTTC CASSQDVSNEQFF
TRBJ2-2 many TRBV18 . TGTGCCAGCTCACCCTCCGCTCAGCCGAACACCGGGGAGCTGTTTTTT CASSPSAQPNTGELFF
TRBJ2-7 . TRBV7-3 . TGTGCCAGCAGCTCCCGACGGGGGCCCCCCTACGAGCAGTACTTC CASSSRRGPPYEQYF
TRBJ1-2 many TRBV11-1 . TGTGCCAGCAGCCTTACGGTCGCCGTCCTGGATGGCTACACCTTC CASSLTVAVLDGYTF
TRBJ2-6 . TRBV7-8 . TGTGCCAGCAGCCCCAGGACAGCAGCATACTCTGGGGCCAACGTCCTGACTTTC CASSPRTAAYSGANVLTF
TRBJ2-3 many TRBV4-3 . TGCGCCAGCAGCCAAGCAAGACTTAACACAGATACGCAGTATTTT CASSQARLNTDTQYF
TRBJ2-2 many TRBV11-1 . TGTGCCAGCAGCTTAGGCAGCCCAGGGGCCGGGGAGCTGTTTTTT CASSLGSPGAGELFF
TRBJ1-4 many TRBV19 . TGTGCCAGTAGTATATCATCCGCTGGGGAAAAACTGTTTTTT CASSISSAGEKLFF
TRBJ2-5 many TRBV5-6 . TGTGCCAGCAGCTTCGTGATGGGGGCCGGGCAAGAGACCCAGTACTTC CASSFVMGAGQETQYF
TRBJ2-6 many TRBV6-4 . TGTGCCAGCAGTGAGTGGTCTGGGGCCAACGTCCTGACTTTC CASSEWSGANVLTF
TRBJ1-5 . TRBV7-9 TRBD1 TGTGCCAGCAGCTCCGACAGGGGTTCGATTAATCAGCCCCAGCATTTT CASSSDRGSINQPQHF
TRBJ2-5 many TRBV12-3/TRBV12-4 TRBD1 TGTGCCAGCAGTGGGGGACAGGGAGACGAGACCCAGTACTTC CASSGGQGDETQYF
TRBJ2-2 many TRBV7-8 . TGTGCCAGCAGCTTAGGGACCGCGAACACCGGGGAGCTGTTTTTT CASSLGTANTGELFF
TRBJ2-5 many TRBV11-2 . TGTGCCAGCAGCTCATGGGAAGTGTGGGGGGAGTACGTCGGGGAGACCCAGTACTTC CASSSWEVWGEYVGETQYF
TRBJ2-2 . TRBV5-8 . TGTGCCAGCAGCTTGTCTACCGGGGAGCTGTTTTTT CASSLSTGELFF
TRBJ1-3 . TRBV9 . TGTGCCAGCGGACAAGGTATTGGGACGGGAAGCACCATATATTTT CASGQGIGTGSTIYF
TRBJ1-2 many TRBV25-1 . TGTGCCAGCACCCCCTCCGGGCCCCCTAAGGGCTACACCTTC CASTPSGPPKGYTF
TRBJ2-1 many TRBV6-6 TRBD2 TGTGCCAGCAGTCGAGCCCCTAGCGGGGGGCCAGTGGATGAGCAGTTCTTC CASSRAPSGGPVDEQFF
TRBJ2-2 many TRBV12-3/TRBV12-4 . TGTGCCACGGGACTGTGGAGCATCGGCACCGGGGAGCTGTTTTTT CATGLWSIGTGELFF
TRBJ2-1 many TRBV5-8 . TGTGCCTGGGGATGGGGGGGGCCTTTAGGAGACGATGAGCAGTTCTTC CAWGWGGPLGDDEQFF
TRBJ2-3 many TRBV7-3 . TGTGCCAGCAGCCGTAACCCGGGAGATACGCAGTATTTT CASSRNPGDTQYF
TRBJ2-5 . TRBV29-1 . TGCAGCGGAGTCCCGGCGGGGGCTCAAGAGACCCAGTACTTC CSGVPAGAQETQYF
TRBJ1-4 many TRBV6-5 . TGTGCCAGCAGTTACTCAGGGTTTGAAAAACTGTTTTTT CASSYSGFEKLFF
TRBJ1-2 . TRBV5-5 TRBD1 TGTGCCAGCAGCTTGGTGGAGGGGGCAAATAACTATGGCTACACCTTC CASSLVEGANNYGYTF
TRBJ2-2 many TRBV2 TRBD1 TGTGCCAGCACCCGAAGGGTAGGACAGGGGAGGACCGGGGAGCTGTTTTTT CASTRRVGQGRTGELFF
TRBJ2-3 many TRBV20-1 TRBD2 TGCAGTGCTAGGGCGGGGGGAGATACGCAGTATTTT CSARAGGDTQYF
TRBJ2-5 many TRBV6-6 TRBD2 TGTGCCAGCAGTGGAGGACTAGAAGAGACCCAGTACTTC CASSGGLEETQYF
TRBJ2-7 many TRBV19 TRBD2 TGTGCCAGTAGTCGGGGGGAGATAGGTAGCGACGAGCAGTACTTC CASSRGEIGSDEQYF